This T cell receptor (beta chain) was obtained from a study of regulatory T cells in long-lasting Graves disease. About the research overall: Freshly diagnosed Graves' patients had used antithyroid drugs for under 3 months.

As to time point: newly diagnosed GD, antithyroid drugs for less than 3 months. PBMC-extracted RNA yielded the TCR library. Study-level findings and limits: Researchers reported studying only peripheral blood, not thyroid tissue.

This clonotype was counted many times. The antigen remains unidentified. The CDR3 has 14 amino acids. Germline CDR1 SGHAT, CDR2 FQNNGV. Trimming removed 5 bases from V and 5 bases from J; junction bases left unmatched: 5. In building TCR beta libraries, iRepertoire HTBI primers were used together with Arm-PCR of CDR3 regions. TCRdb independently ran MiXCR on the multiplex PCR reads; one entry per CDR3 protein. The sample has 540,000 or so distinct CDR3 sequences, approximately 15% seen once. This sample was also put to use in a study of T cells in Graves' hyperthyroidism and ophthalmopathy. In that study: During a first-round RT-PCR of the TCR CDR3, the HTBI primer set was used. Among clonotypes expanded in thyroid above 0.001, most were also found in blood.

Specimen: peripheral blood mononuclear cells (PBMCs), collected at new diagnosis, from a patient treated with antithyroid drugs. The sequence derives from a man aged 25-40 years with Graves disease. This sequence joins TRBV11-2 and TRBJ1-4; TRBD1 aligns across 7 bases. CDR3: CASSTMGQNEKLFF. For the CDR3, the DNA is TGTGCCAGCAGCACCATGGGACAGAATGAAAAACTGTTTTTT.